This TCR beta chain was sequenced in a study of Tregs in tolerant kidney transplant recipients. Germline lookup yields CDR1 SGHNT and CDR2 YYREEE (reference sequence). CDR3 length equals 17 residues. Trimming stripped 0 bases from V and 1 base from J, with 17 bases between. Only in-frame clones appear in the TCRdb table, and some are missing; sequencing was by immunoSEQ multiplex PCR. The table includes some 240,000 clones, 80% to 85% detected once. Thawed PBMCs were FACS-sorted into unstimulated CD4+CD25+CD127- regulatory T cells, CD4+CD25- non-regulatory cells, CD4 and CD8 cells. Sequencing input: CD4+ T cells from blood. The sequence came from a human donor in good health. The rearrangement uses TRBV5-4 and TRBJ2-7, with D possibly TRBD1 on 5 matching bases. CDR3 region: CASSLVGYSDTSYEQYF. The CDR3 region has the DNA TGTGCCAGCAGCTTGGTGGGTTACTCGGACACGTCCTACGAGCAGTACTTC.